One sample yielded the 19 T cell receptor beta chains listed below, sequenced in a study of Ad26.COV2.S vaccination and SARS-CoV-2 variants. Treatment here: about 20 received Ad26.COV2.S at low or high dose, single or two shots; about 5 received placebo; per-sample allocation not given. Specimen acquisition occurred on day 63 following the initial vaccine or placebo injection. Libraries were prepared by immunoSEQ multiplex PCR; TCRdb keeps only in-frame clonotypes and omits some of them. The profile shows some 340,000 clones, more than 70% of them singletons. Sequencing was performed on peripheral blood, taken in a trial of Ad26.COV2.S vaccine versus placebo. These receptors all come from a person between 18 and 65 years old who received the Ad26.COV2.S COVID-19 vaccine or a placebo.

The V call is TRBV2, the J call TRBJ2-7; TRBD1 agrees at 10 bases. The CDR3 is 14 amino acids. With 5 bases clipped from V and 5 bases from J, the junction kept 6 bases outside the gene matches. Germline lookup yields CDR1 SNHLY and CDR2 FYNNEI. The CDR3: CASSLDRGSHEQYF. CDR3 bases: TGTGCCAGCAGTCTGGACAGGGGGAGCCACGAGCAGTACTTC. Based on the CDR3 plus reference TRBV2 and TRBJ2-7, the full variable domain is EPEVTQTPSHQVTQMGQEVILRCVPISNHLYFYWYRQILGQKVEFLVSFYNNEISEKSEIFDDQFSVERPDGSNFTLKIRSTKLEDSAMYFCASSLDRGSHEQYFGPGTRLTVT.

This sequence joins TRBV5-1 and TRBJ1-4, with D possibly TRBD1 on 6 matching bases. The germline V gene encodes CDR1 SGHRS and CDR2 YFSETQ. The CDR3 length is 15 residues. The V gene lost 5 bases and the J gene lost 7 bases, with 18 bases spanning the gap. Here the CDR3 DNA reads TGCGCCAGCAGTAGGGACACCACGAGGGGTGAAAAACTGTTTTTT. Encoded protein: CASSRDTTRGEKLFF.

This chain links TRBV18 with TRBJ2-7; 8 bases fit TRBD2. The CDR3 is made up of 16 amino acids. Germline trimming cut 0 bases from V and 3 bases from J; bases unmatched to any gene: 7. Germline CDR1 reads KGHSH; CDR2 reads LQKENI. This chain's CDR3 is CASSPPRGVGYYEQYF. CDR3 sequence (DNA): TGTGCCAGCTCACCACCGCGGGGGGTTGGTTACTACGAGCAGTACTTC.

The chain links TRBV5-4 to TRBJ2-3; the D gene is possibly TRBD2 (5 bases). This CDR3 region has 14 residues. Germline loops: CDR1 SGHNT, CDR2 YYREEE (reference sequence). V was trimmed by 3 bases and J by 0 bases, leaving 8 bases between them. The CDR3 protein is CASSYEGSTDTQYF. CDR3 nucleotide sequence: TGTGCCAGCAGCTATGAGGGAAGCACAGATACGCAGTATTTT. The entire variable domain, with the rest obtained from reference TRBV5-4 and TRBJ2-3, is as follows: ETGVTQSPTHLIKTRGQQVTLRCSSQSGHNTVSWYQQALGQGPQFIFQYYREEENGRGNFPPRFSGLQFPNYSSELNVNALELDDSALYLCASSYEGSTDTQYFGPGTRLTVL.

The chain recombines TRBV6-2 or TRBV6-3 with TRBJ2-5, with 7 bases matching TRBD1. Unmatched junction bases numbered 9, after V lost 4 bases and J lost 1 base. Germline V gives CDR1 MNHEY, CDR2 SVGEGT. This CDR3 has 16 amino acids. CDR3 protein: CASSSSGTAIQETQYF. CDR3 DNA sequence: TGTGCCAGCAGTTCTTCCGGGACAGCAATCCAAGAGACCCAGTACTTC.

The chain uses TRBV4-2 and TRBJ1-1, with D maybe TRBD1 (5 bases). This CDR3 region has 14 residues. The germline V gene encodes CDR1 LGHNA and CDR2 YNFKEQ. The ends were cut back, 3 bases at V and 2 bases at J, with 10 bases in the middle. The CDR3, as DNA: TGTGCCAGCAGCCAGGTGACAGACAACACTGAAGCTTTCTTT. Residues: CASSQVTDNTEAFF.

The V gene is TRBV10-3, the J gene TRBJ1-5; 10 bases agree with TRBD1. Losses at the gene ends were 6 bases for V and 2 bases for J; bases not matched to a gene: 4. The V gene's germline CDR1 is ENHRY and CDR2 SYGVKD. The CDR3 has 15 residues. The CDR3, as DNA: TGTGCCATCAGCTCCGGGACAGGGGGCAATCAGCCCCAGCATTTT. Encoded protein: CAISSGTGGNQPQHF.

The CDR3 DNA follows: TGTGCCAGCAGCCGGCTGCGGGAGTCTAATGAAAAACTGTTTTTT. Translation: CASSRLRESNEKLFF. The gene calls are TRBV6-2 or TRBV6-3 and TRBJ1-4; D gene ambiguous. V dropped 6 bases and J dropped 3 bases, with 14 bases sitting between them. Per germline, CDR1 MNHEY and CDR2 SVGEGT. The length of the CDR3 is 15 residues.

The chain combines TRBV10-3 with TRBJ2-2; D is unclear. This CDR3 spans 15 amino acids. Per the germline V gene, CDR1 is ENHRY and CDR2 is SYGVKD. Between the trimmed V and J ends, which lost 0 bases and 7 bases, there was a span of 12 bases. DNA for the CDR3: TGTGCCATCAGTGAGTCAATGGGGTGGATCGGGGAGCTGTTTTTT. Protein product: CAISESMGWIGELFF.

This clone came up a few times. The V call is TRBV27, the J call TRBJ1-6; no definite D call. V gave up 3 bases and J gave up 9 bases, with 9 bases separating them. Germline CDR1 MNHEY, CDR2 SMNVEV (reference sequence). CDR3 length: 13 amino acids. The CDR3 loop is CASSFRTGSPLHF. The CDR3 nucleotides read TGTGCCAGCAGTTTCAGGACGGGTTCACCCCTCCACTTT.

The rearrangement links TRBV5-1 to TRBJ2-7; D is undetermined. The V gene lost 0 bases and the J gene lost 6 bases, with 10 bases spanning the gap. CDR1 and CDR2 from the germline V gene are SGHRS and YFSETQ. The CDR3 length is 13 residues. The CDR3 is CASSLGAGGEQYF. The CDR3 region has the DNA TGCGCCAGCAGCTTGGGGGCTGGTGGCGAGCAGTACTTC.

The genes are TRBV3-1 (or the pseudogene TRBV3-2) and TRBJ2-5, with no clear D. The germline CDR1 and CDR2 sequences are LGHDT and YNNKEL (reference sequence). V was clipped by 4 bases and J by 4 bases, with 7 bases between them. The CDR3 consists of 12 residues. CDR3 coding DNA: TGTGCCAGCAGCCCCCAGCGAGAGACCCAGTACTTC. Translating gives CASSPQRETQYF.

Concerning this clone itself: Other DNA sequences of this sample code for an identical CDR3. The genes are TRBV24-1 and TRBJ2-3; TRBD1 agrees at 7 bases. The CDR3 is made up of 14 amino acids. Germline trimming cut 4 bases from V and 0 bases from J; bases unmatched to any gene: 0. Germline CDR1 reads KGHDR; CDR2 reads SFDVKD. The CDR3 nucleotides are TGTGCCACCAGTGACAGGGGGAGCACAGATACGCAGTATTTT. This codes for CATSDRGSTDTQYF.

The chain carries TRBV28 and TRBJ2-1, with 15 bases identical to TRBD2. Germline trimming cut 8 bases from V and 4 bases from J; bases unmatched to any gene: 12. The CDR3 spans 18 residues. Germline lookup yields CDR1 MDHEN and CDR2 SYDVKM. This chain's CDR3 is CASQGTSGGLYKYNEQFF. The CDR3 region has the DNA TGTGCCAGCCAGGGGACTAGCGGGGGGCTCTACAAATACAATGAGCAGTTCTTC.

V gene TRBV11-2 combines with J gene TRBJ2-1; D perhaps matches TRBD1 (5 bases). The CDR3 is 15 residues long. The germline CDR1 and CDR2 sequences are SGHAT and FQNNGV. V gave up 1 base and J gave up 0 bases, with 7 bases separating them. This CDR3 is CASSLGTSSYNEQFF. CDR3 bases: TGTGCCAGCAGCTTAGGGACAAGCTCCTACAATGAGCAGTTCTTC. Filled out from reference TRBV11-2 and TRBJ2-1, the complete variable domain reads EAGVAQSPRYKIIEKRQSVAFWCNPISGHATLYWYQQILGQGPKLLIQFQNNGVVDDSQLPKDRFSAERLKGVDSTLKIQPAKLEDSAVYLCASSLGTSSYNEQFFGPGTRLTVL.

The chain couples TRBV7-2 to TRBJ2-3; 9 bases map to TRBD2. V was pared by 5 bases and J by 5 bases, with 11 bases of the junction left unmatched. The germline gives CDR1 SGHTA, CDR2 FQGNSA. The CDR3 consists of 16 residues. The CDR3 reads CASSPQATSGLDTQYF. The CDR3 DNA reads TGTGCCAGCAGCCCCCAGGCGACTAGCGGTTTAGATACGCAGTATTTT.

The chain is built from TRBV5-4 and TRBJ2-3; 7 bases are shared with TRBD1. CDR3 length: 14 amino acids. Germline V gives CDR1 SGHNT, CDR2 YYREEE (reference sequence). Trimming removed 3 bases from V and 2 bases from J; junction bases left unmatched: 3. CDR3 in amino acids: CASSSGTDTDTQYF. The CDR3 DNA follows: TGTGCCAGCAGCTCCGGGACAGACACAGATACGCAGTATTTT.

This clone came up once. CDR3 nucleotide sequence: TGTGCCAGCAGCTTGGGGACAGGGATCCAAGAGACCCAGTACTTC. As protein: CASSLGTGIQETQYF. The chain recombines TRBV2 with TRBJ2-5; TRBD1 matches 9 bases. This CDR3 is 15 amino acids long. Germline V gene lookup returns CDR1 SNHLY and CDR2 FYNNEI. The trim removed 6 bases at V and 1 base at J, leaving 6 bases unmatched.

This chain connects TRBV18 to TRBJ1-1; D may be TRBD1 (5 bases). V shed 4 bases and J shed 3 bases, with 15 bases lying between them. The CDR3 consists of 15 residues. Looked up from germline, CDR1 is KGHSH and CDR2 is LQKENI. The CDR3 coding sequence is TGTGCCAGCTCACGATTGGGGGAGAGTTACACTGAAGCTTTCTTT. It specifies CASSRLGESYTEAFF.